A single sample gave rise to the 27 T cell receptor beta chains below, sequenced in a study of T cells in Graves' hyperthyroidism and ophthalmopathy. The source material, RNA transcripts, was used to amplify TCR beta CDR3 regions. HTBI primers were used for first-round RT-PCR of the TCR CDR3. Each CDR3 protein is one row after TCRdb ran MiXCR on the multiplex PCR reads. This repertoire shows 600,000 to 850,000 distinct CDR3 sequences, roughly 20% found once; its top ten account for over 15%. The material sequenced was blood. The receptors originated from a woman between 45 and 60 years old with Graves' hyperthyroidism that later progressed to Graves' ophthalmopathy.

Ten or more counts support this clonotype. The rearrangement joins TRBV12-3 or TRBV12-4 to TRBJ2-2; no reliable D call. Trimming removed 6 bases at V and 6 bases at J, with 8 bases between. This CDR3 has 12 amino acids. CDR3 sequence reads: CASSPGAGELFF. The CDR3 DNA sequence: TGTGCCAGCAGCCCAGGTGCCGGGGAGCTGTTTTTT.

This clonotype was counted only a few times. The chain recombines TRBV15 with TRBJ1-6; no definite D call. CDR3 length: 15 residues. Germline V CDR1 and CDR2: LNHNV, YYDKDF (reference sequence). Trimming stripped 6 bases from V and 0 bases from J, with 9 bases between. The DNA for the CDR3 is TGTGCCACCAGGTTATCGAGCTCCTATAATTCACCCCTCCACTTT. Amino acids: CATRLSSSYNSPLHF.

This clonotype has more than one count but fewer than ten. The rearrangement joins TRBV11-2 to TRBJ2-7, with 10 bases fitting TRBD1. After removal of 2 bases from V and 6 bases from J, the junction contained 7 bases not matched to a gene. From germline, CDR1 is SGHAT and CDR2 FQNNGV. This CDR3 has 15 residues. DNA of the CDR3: TGTGCCAGCAGCTTAATAAGACAGGGGGCACTCGAGCAGTACTTC. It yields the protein CASSLIRQGALEQYF.

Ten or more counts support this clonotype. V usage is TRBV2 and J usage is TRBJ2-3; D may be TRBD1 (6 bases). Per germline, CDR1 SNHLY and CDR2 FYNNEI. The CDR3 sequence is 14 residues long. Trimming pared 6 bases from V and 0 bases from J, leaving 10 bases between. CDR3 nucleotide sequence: TGTGCCAGCAGCAGTGACAGGAGCACAGATACGCAGTATTTT. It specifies CASSSDRSTDTQYF.

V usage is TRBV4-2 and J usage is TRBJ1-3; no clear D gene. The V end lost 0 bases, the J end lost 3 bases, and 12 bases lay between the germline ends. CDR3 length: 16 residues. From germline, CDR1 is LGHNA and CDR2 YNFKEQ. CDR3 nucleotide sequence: TGTGCCAGCAGCCAAGATGGAGGAGGGCGTGGAAACACCATATATTTT. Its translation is CASSQDGGGRGNTIYF.

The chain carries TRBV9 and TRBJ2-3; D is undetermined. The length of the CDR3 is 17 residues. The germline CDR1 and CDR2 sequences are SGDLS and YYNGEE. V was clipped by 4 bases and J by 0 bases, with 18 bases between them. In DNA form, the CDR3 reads TGTGCCAGCAGCATCCTGGGGATGCAAGCTAGCACAGATACGCAGTATTTT. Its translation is CASSILGMQASTDTQYF.

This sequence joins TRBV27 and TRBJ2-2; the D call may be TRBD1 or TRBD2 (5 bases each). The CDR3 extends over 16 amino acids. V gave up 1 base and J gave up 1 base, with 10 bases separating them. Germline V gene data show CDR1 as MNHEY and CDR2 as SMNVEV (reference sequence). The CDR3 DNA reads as TGTGCCAGCAGTTTATTCGGGGCCCTGAACACCGGGGAGCTGTTTTTT. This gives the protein CASSLFGALNTGELFF.

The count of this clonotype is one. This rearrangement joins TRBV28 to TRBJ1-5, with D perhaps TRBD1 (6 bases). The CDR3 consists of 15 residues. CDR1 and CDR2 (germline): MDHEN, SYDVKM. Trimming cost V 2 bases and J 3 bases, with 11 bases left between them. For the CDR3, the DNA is TGTGCCAGCAGTTTAAGGGGGATTTTCAATCAGCCCCAGCATTTT. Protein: CASSLRGIFNQPQHF.

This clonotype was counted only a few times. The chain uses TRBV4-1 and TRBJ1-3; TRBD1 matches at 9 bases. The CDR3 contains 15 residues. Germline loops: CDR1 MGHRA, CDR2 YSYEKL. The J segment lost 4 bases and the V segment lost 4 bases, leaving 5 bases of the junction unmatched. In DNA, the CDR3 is TGCGCCAGCAGCCCACAGGGGGCAGACGGAAACACCATATATTTT. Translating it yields CASSPQGADGNTIYF.

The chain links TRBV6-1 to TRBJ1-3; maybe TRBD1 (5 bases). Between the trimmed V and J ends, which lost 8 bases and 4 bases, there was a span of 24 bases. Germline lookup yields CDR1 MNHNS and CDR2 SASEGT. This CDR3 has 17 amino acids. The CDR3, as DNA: TGTGCCAGCGACGGCAGCGGCAGGGCCTATTCCGGAAACACCATATATTTT. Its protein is CASDGSGRAYSGNTIYF.

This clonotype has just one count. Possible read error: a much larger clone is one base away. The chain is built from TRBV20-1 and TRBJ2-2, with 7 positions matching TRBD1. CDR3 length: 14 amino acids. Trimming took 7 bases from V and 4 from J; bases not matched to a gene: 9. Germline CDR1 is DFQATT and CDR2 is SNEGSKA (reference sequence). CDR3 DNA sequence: TGCAGTGGAGCCCGGGACAGTGGCACCGGGGAGCTGTTTTTT. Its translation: CSGARDSGTGELFF.

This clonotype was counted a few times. The CDR3, as DNA: TGTGCCATCAGTGAGTCGGCGGGGGGACCGAACACCGGGGAGCTGTTTTTT. Protein product: CAISESAGGPNTGELFF. The chain employs TRBV10-3 and TRBJ2-2; 8 bases line up with TRBD2. J was trimmed by 0 bases and V by 0 bases; bases with no gene match: 3. The germline V gene encodes CDR1 ENHRY and CDR2 SYGVKD. The CDR3 contains 17 residues.

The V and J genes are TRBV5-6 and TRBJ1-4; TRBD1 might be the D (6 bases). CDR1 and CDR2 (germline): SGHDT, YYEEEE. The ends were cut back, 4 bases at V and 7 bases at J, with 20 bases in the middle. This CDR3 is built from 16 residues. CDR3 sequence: CASSVGQSEAGEKLFF. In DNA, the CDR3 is TGTGCCAGCAGCGTAGGACAGAGCGAAGCCGGTGAAAAACTGTTTTTT.

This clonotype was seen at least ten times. CDR3 loop: CASSFATGTVGSEQYF. In DNA, the CDR3 is TGTGCCAGCAGCTTTGCTACCGGGACCGTAGGATCCGAGCAGTACTTC. This chain uses TRBV7-9 with TRBJ2-7; the D gene could be TRBD1 or TRBD2 (5 bases each). The CDR3 spans 16 residues. V was pared by 3 bases and J by 6 bases, with 21 bases between. Germline values: CDR1 SEHNR, CDR2 FQNEAQ (reference sequence).

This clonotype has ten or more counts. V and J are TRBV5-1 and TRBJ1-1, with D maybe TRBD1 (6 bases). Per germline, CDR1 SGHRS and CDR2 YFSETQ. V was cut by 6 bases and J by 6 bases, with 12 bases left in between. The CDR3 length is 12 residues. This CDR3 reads CASISNRAEAFF. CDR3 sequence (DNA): TGCGCCAGCATCTCGAACAGGGCTGAAGCTTTCTTT.

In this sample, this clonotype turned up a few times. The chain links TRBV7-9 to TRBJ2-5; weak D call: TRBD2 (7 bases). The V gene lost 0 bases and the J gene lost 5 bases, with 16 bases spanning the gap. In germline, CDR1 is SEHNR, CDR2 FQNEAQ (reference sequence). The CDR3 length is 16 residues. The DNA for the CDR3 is TGTGCCAGCAGCTTAGCGGGTGGGGGGGGCGCGGAGACCCAGTACTTC. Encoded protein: CASSLAGGGGAETQYF. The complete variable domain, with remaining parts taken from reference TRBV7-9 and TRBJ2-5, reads DTGVSQNPRHKITKRGQNVTFRCDPISEHNRLYWYRQTLGQGPEFLTYFQNEAQLEKSRLLSDRFSAERPKGSFSTLEIQRTEQGDSAMYLCASSLAGGGGAETQYFGPGTRLLVL.

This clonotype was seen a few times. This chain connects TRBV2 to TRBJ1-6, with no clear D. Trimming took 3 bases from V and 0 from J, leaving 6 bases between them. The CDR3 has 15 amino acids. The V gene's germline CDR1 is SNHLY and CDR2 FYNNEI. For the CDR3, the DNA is TGTGCCAGCAGTGAGCCGAGCTCCTATAATTCACCCCTCCACTTT. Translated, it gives CASSEPSSYNSPLHF.

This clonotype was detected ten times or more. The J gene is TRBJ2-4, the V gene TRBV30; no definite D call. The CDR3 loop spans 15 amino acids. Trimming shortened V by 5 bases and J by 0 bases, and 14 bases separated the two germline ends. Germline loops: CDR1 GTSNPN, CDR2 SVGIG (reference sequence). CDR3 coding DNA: TGTGCCTGGGACAAGGGCCCAATAGCCAAAAACATTCAGTACTTC. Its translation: CAWDKGPIAKNIQYF.

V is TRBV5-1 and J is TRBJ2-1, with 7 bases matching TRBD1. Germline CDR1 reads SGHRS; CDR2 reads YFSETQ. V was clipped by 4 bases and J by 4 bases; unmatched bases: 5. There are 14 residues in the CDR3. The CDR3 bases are TGCGCCAGCAGCAGCGGACAGGAATACAATGAGCAGTTCTTC. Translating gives CASSSGQEYNEQFF.

Here the CDR3 reads CASSGEANEQFF. Here the CDR3 DNA reads TGTGCCAGCAGTGGAGAAGCCAATGAGCAGTTCTTC. The chain uses TRBV12-3 or TRBV12-4 and TRBJ2-1, with unresolved D. The length of the CDR3 is 12 residues. V lost 5 bases to trimming and J lost 6 bases, with 8 bases between them.

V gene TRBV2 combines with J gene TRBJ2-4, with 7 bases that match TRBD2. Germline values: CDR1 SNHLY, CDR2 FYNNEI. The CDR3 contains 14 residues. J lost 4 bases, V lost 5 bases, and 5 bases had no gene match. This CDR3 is CASSWTRAKNIQYF. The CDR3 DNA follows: TGTGCCAGCAGTTGGACTAGGGCTAAAAACATTCAGTACTTC.

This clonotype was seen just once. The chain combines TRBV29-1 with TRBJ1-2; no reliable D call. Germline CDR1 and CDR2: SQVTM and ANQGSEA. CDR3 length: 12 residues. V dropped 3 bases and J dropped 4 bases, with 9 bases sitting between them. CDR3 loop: CSVEDLTYGYTF. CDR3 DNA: TGCAGCGTTGAGGACTTAACCTATGGCTACACCTTC.

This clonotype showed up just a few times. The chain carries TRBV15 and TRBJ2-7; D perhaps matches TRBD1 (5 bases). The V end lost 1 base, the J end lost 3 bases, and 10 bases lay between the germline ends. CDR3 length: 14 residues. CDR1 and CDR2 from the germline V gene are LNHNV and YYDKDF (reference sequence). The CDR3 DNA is TGTGCCACCAGCAGAGTTGGGCAGGGCTACGAGCAGTACTTC. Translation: CATSRVGQGYEQYF.

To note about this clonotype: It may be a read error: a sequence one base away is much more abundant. The CDR3 protein is CASSLVIRNPYEQCF. The CDR3 DNA follows: TGTGCCAGCAGTCTAGTAATTCGTAACCCCTACGAGCAGTGCTTC. V usage is TRBV6-2 or TRBV6-3 and J usage is TRBJ2-7, with D unresolved. The CDR3 is 15 amino acids. Germline CDR1 and CDR2: MNHEY and SVGEGT.

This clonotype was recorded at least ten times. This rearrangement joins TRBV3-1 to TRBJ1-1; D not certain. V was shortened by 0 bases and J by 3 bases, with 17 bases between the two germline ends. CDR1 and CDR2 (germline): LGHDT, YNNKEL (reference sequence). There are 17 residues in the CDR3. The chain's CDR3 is CASSQDRSGLGDTEAFF. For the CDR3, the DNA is TGTGCCAGCAGCCAAGATCGGTCAGGCCTAGGCGACACTGAAGCTTTCTTT.

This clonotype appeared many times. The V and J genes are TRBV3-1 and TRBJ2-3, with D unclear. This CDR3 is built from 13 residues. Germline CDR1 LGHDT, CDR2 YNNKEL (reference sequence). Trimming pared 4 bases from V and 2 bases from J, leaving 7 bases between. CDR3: CASSRGYTDTQYF. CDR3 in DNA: TGTGCCAGCAGCCGCGGTTACACAGATACGCAGTATTTT.

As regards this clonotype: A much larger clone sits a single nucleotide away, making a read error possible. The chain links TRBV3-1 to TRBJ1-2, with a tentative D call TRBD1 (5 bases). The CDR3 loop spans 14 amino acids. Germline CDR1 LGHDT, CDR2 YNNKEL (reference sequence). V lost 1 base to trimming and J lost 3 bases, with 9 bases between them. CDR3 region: CASSQGGWDYGYTF. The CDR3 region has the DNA TGTGCCAGCAGCCAAGGGGGGTGGGACTATGGCTACACCTTC.